The 32 T cell receptor beta chains below all came from one sample that was sequenced in a study of persistence of HIV-infected CD4 T cells. This was the immunoSEQ version 4 assay in survey mode. Method: immunoSEQ multiplex PCR; TCRdb's copy keeps in-frame clones and lacks some. The top ten clones hold under 3.5% of a sample with tens of thousands of clones, around 75% of them seen once. The antigens these receptors bind are not known. Stimulation used approximately 9.5 ug/mL lysate from CMV-infected fibroblasts. Memory cells lacking CD40L and CD69 with high CD45RO were sorted. Sample: CD4+ T cells sorted from PBMCs after roughly 18-hour stimulation, taken from a patient who received antiretroviral therapy. These receptors all stem from an adult man with HIV who was CMV-seropositive.

The V call is TRBV5-6, the J call TRBJ2-7, with TRBD1 matching over 10 bases. CDR3 length: 13 residues. V lost 3 bases and J lost 3; bases outside the gene matches: 0. Germline loops: CDR1 SGHDT, CDR2 YYEEEE. The CDR3 here is CASSWDRGYEQYF. The CDR3 DNA sequence: TGTGCCAGCAGCTGGGACAGGGGCTACGAGCAGTACTTC.

V gene TRBV10-2 combines with J gene TRBJ2-1, with 13 bases aligning to TRBD2. J lost 0 bases, V lost 4 bases, and 6 bases had no gene match. The CDR3 sequence is 18 residues long. The V gene's germline CDR1 is WSHSY and CDR2 SAAADI. Here the CDR3 DNA reads TGCGCCAGCAGTGCACTAGCGGGGGGGATGAGCTCCTACAATGAGCAGTTCTTC. This encodes CASSALAGGMSSYNEQFF.

This chain links TRBV18 with TRBJ1-1; no clear D. The CDR3 sequence is 14 residues long. V was pared by 2 bases and J by 0 bases, with 7 bases between. CDR1 is KGHSH, CDR2 LQKENI, per germline. CDR3 bases: TGTGCCAGCTCACCAACGAAGGTGAACACTGAAGCTTTCTTT. It specifies CASSPTKVNTEAFF.

The chain recombines TRBV10-3 with TRBJ1-2, with 9 bases aligning to TRBD1. V shed 6 bases, J shed 0 bases, and the junction held 2 bases outside the gene matches. CDR3 size: 14 residues. Germline V CDR1 and CDR2: ENHRY, SYGVKD. The CDR3 bases are TGTGCCATCAGCCGGGACAGGGCTAACTATGGCTACACCTTC. Its translation: CAISRDRANYGYTF.

The genes are TRBV30 and TRBJ2-5, with 8 positions matching TRBD2. The germline CDR1 and CDR2 sequences are GTSNPN and SVGIG (reference sequence). The CDR3 is 17 amino acids. V lost 5 bases to trimming and J lost 5 bases; unmatched junction nucleotides: 19. CDR3 sequence reads: CAWARGFLSGSLETQYF. The CDR3 DNA is TGTGCCTGGGCGAGAGGTTTTTTGAGCGGGAGTCTTGAGACCCAGTACTTC.

This clone has more than one count but fewer than ten. The chain has TRBV6-1 and TRBJ1-1; no clear D gene. CDR1 MNHNS and CDR2 SASEGT come from the germline V gene. This CDR3 contains 13 residues. Deletions cut 1 base from V and 0 bases from J, with 3 bases between. The CDR3 DNA follows: TGTGCCAGCAGTGAAGGGGTGAACACTGAAGCTTTCTTT. Protein sequence: CASSEGVNTEAFF.

This clone was counted only a few times. CDR3 sequence reads: CASRVQQGAAFF. The CDR3 nucleotides are TGTGCCAGCAGGGTACAACAGGGGGCCGCTTTCTTT. The chain has TRBV2 and TRBJ1-1; 9 nucleotides match TRBD1. The length of the CDR3 is 12 residues. The germline V gene encodes CDR1 SNHLY and CDR2 FYNNEI. Losses at the gene ends were 6 bases for V and 11 bases for J; bases not matched to a gene: 7. The variable domain in full, with the rest retrieved from reference TRBV2 and TRBJ1-1, is EPEVTQTPSHQVTQMGQEVILRCVPISNHLYFYWYRQILGQKVEFLVSFYNNEISEKSEIFDDQFSVERPDGSNFTLKIRSTKLEDSAMYFCASRVQQGAAFFGQGTRLTVV.

V gene TRBV2 combines with J gene TRBJ2-3, with D perhaps matching TRBD1 (6 bases). Trimming took off 8 bases at V and 2 bases at J, with 17 bases between the two ends. Germline V lookup: CDR1 SNHLY, CDR2 FYNNEI. The CDR3 extends over 15 amino acids. This CDR3 reads CASEDREIFTDTQYF. CDR3 coding DNA: TGTGCCAGCGAGGACAGAGAAATTTTCACAGATACGCAGTATTTT.

This clone was found a few times. Other DNA sequences in this specimen translate into the identical CDR3. The rearrangement links TRBV2 to TRBJ1-5; D might be TRBD1 (5 bases). Deletions cut 6 bases from V and 7 bases from J, with 13 bases between. From germline, CDR1 is SNHLY and CDR2 FYNNEI. The CDR3 is made up of 13 amino acids. CDR3 sequence: CASSGRENQPQHF. In DNA, the CDR3 is TGTGCCAGCAGCGGCAGGGAAAACCAGCCCCAGCATTTT.

The chain carries TRBV6-1 and TRBJ1-1, with a weak D call TRBD1 (5 bases). CDR1 is MNHNS, CDR2 SASEGT, per germline. Trimming cost V 4 bases and J 5 bases, with 26 bases left between them. The CDR3 runs to 18 residues. CDR3 loop: CASSAGGGVMAKDTEAFF. The CDR3 DNA follows: TGTGCCAGCAGTGCTGGGGGAGGAGTGATGGCCAAAGATACTGAAGCTTTCTTT.

This chain joins TRBV7-2 and TRBJ2-5; 9 bases fit TRBD1. The germline V gene has CDR1 SGHTA and CDR2 FQGNSA. The CDR3 spans 14 residues. Unmatched junction bases numbered 5, after V lost 5 bases and J lost 4 bases. The CDR3 DNA reads as TGTGCCAGCAGCCGCGGACAGGGGAGAGAGACCCAGTACTTC. Its protein is CASSRGQGRETQYF.

The chain couples TRBV3-1 (or the pseudogene TRBV3-2) to TRBJ2-3, with D perhaps matching TRBD1 (6 bases). The CDR3 has 15 residues. Germline V gene sequence: CDR1 LGHDT, CDR2 YNNKEL (reference sequence). The germline V and J ends were trimmed by 4 bases and 3 bases, with 14 bases remaining between them. The CDR3 sequence is CASSLQRGYTDTQYF. As DNA, the CDR3 is TGTGCCAGCAGCCTCCAGAGGGGGTATACAGATACGCAGTATTTT.

This clone has a single count. The gene calls are TRBV5-1 and TRBJ1-5; D ambiguous. CDR3 length: 15 amino acids. Germline V CDR1 and CDR2: SGHRS, YFSETQ. Trimming cost V 0 bases and J 1 base, with 8 bases left between them. The CDR3 protein is CASSLDGLSNQPQHF. The CDR3 DNA reads TGCGCCAGCAGCTTGGACGGGCTGAGCAATCAGCCCCAGCATTTT.

The rearrangement links TRBV5-5 to TRBJ1-2, with 9 bases aligning to TRBD1. With V trimmed by 3 bases and J by 3 bases, 3 bases remained unmatched. CDR3 length: 14 amino acids. Germline assignment: CDR1 SGHKS and CDR2 YYEKEE (reference sequence). CDR3: CASSSWTGDYGYTF. The CDR3 bases are TGTGCCAGCAGCTCATGGACAGGGGACTATGGCTACACCTTC. Full variable domain (outside the CDR3, taken from reference TRBV5-5 and TRBJ1-2): DAGVTQSPTHLIKTRGQQVTLRCSPISGHKSVSWYQQVLGQGPQFIFQYYEKEERGRGNFPDRFSARQFPNYSSELNVNALLLGDSALYLCASSSWTGDYGYTFGSGTRLTVV.

This clone is medium-sized by share. The chain carries TRBV30 and TRBJ1-5, with D uncertain. The CDR3 runs 13 residues. Germline lookup yields CDR1 GTSNPN and CDR2 SVGIG (reference sequence). The V end was cut by 5 bases, the J end by 1 base, with 9 bases between. The CDR3: CAWGSRSNQPQHF. The CDR3, as DNA: TGTGCCTGGGGTTCTCGAAGCAATCAGCCCCAGCATTTT. Complete variable domain (other parts from reference TRBV30 and TRBJ1-5): SQTIHQWPATLVQPVGSPLSLECTVEGTSNPNLYWYRQAAGRGLQLLFYSVGIGQISSEVPQNLSASRPQDRQFILSSKKLLLSDSGFYLCAWGSRSNQPQHFGDGTRLSIL.

In its sample, this clone was seen a few times. The rearrangement links TRBV29-1 to TRBJ2-1; 10 nucleotides line up with TRBD2. V trimming: 7 bases; J trimming: 5 bases; junction bases outside the gene matches: 8. CDR3 length equals 14 residues. Germline V gene sequence: CDR1 SQVTM, CDR2 ANQGSEA. Here the CDR3 DNA reads TGCAGCGGTTCTAGCGGGAGTTACCACAATGAGCAGTTCTTC. It codes for CSGSSGSYHNEQFF.

This clone was seen just once. The chain recombines TRBV30 with TRBJ2-7; 7 nucleotides line up with TRBD1. Germline lookup yields CDR1 GTSNPN and CDR2 SVGIG (reference sequence). V lost 7 bases, J lost 5 bases, and 11 bases stayed unmatched. This CDR3 is 13 amino acids long. The CDR3 DNA sequence: TGTGCCTTTCACGGTAGGGACAGAAACGAGCAGTACTTC. Amino acids: CAFHGRDRNEQYF.

This clone was recorded only once. V usage is TRBV7-8 and J usage is TRBJ1-5, with D unresolved. CDR1 and CDR2 from the germline V gene are SGHVS and FQNEAQ. The CDR3 runs 15 residues. Trimming cost V 1 base and J 5 bases, with 12 bases left between them. For the CDR3, the DNA is TGTGCCAGCAGCTTAGAAGGTAGCGGAGATCAGCCCCAGCATTTT. Amino acids: CASSLEGSGDQPQHF.

This chain links TRBV5-1 with TRBJ1-1, with TRBD1 as a possible D gene (6 bases). CDR1 is SGHRS and CDR2 is YFSETQ in the germline V gene. Between the trimmed V and J ends, which lost 2 bases and 4 bases, there was a span of 15 bases. The CDR3 totals 15 residues. CDR3 coding DNA: TGCGCCAGCAGCTTAGTCGGGGGCTGGGGCACTGAAGCTTTCTTT. Amino acid sequence: CASSLVGGWGTEAFF.

The chain combines TRBV2 with TRBJ2-3; D assignment may be TRBD1 or TRBD2 (5 bases each). The CDR3 consists of 15 residues. Germline V gene lookup returns CDR1 SNHLY and CDR2 FYNNEI. V lost 4 bases and J lost 6, with 17 bases in between. CDR3 amino acids: CASSAVRGSRDTQYF. CDR3 sequence (DNA): TGTGCCAGCAGTGCGGTCCGGGGCAGTCGGGATACGCAGTATTTT.

The V gene is TRBV27, the J gene TRBJ1-2; 7 nucleotides agree with TRBD1. From germline, CDR1 is MNHEY and CDR2 SMNVEV (reference sequence). With V trimmed by 2 bases and J by 2 bases, 11 bases remained unmatched. CDR3 length: 17 amino acids. The CDR3 is CASSLVGGRRPNYGYTF. The CDR3 DNA is TGTGCCAGCAGTTTAGTAGGGGGCAGGAGGCCCAACTATGGCTACACCTTC.

CDR3 DNA: TGCGCCAGCAGCCAACTTCAAGGGGGTAAGGGCAATCAGCCCCAGCATTTT. It yields the protein CASSQLQGGKGNQPQHF. The chain has TRBV4-1 and TRBJ1-5; D is perhaps TRBD1 (6 bases). The CDR3 spans 17 residues. Trimming removed 2 bases from V and 2 bases from J, with 16 bases in between. CDR1 is MGHRA and CDR2 is YSYEKL in the germline V gene.

The sample holds a few counts of this clone. The V gene is TRBV29-1, the J gene TRBJ2-2; D uncertain. Between the trimmed V and J ends, which lost 4 bases and 7 bases, there was a span of 10 bases. This CDR3 is 12 amino acids long. CDR1 is SQVTM and CDR2 is ANQGSEA in the germline V gene. The CDR3 nucleotides read TGCAGCGTTGGCGGTCGTGTCGGGGAGCTGTTTTTT. Protein product: CSVGGRVGELFF.

The chain combines TRBV10-3 with TRBJ2-3; 10 bases align to TRBD1. Germline V gene sequence: CDR1 ENHRY, CDR2 SYGVKD. The junction had 5 bases not matched to a gene; V was cut back by 4 bases and J by 4 bases. This CDR3 is built from 15 residues. CDR3 nucleotide sequence: TGTGCCATCAGTGCTCCGACAGGGGGCGCAGATACGCAGTATTTT. Encoded protein: CAISAPTGGADTQYF.

The chain uses TRBV7-5 and TRBJ2-7. TRBV7-5 is a pseudogene. This CDR3 has 15 residues. CDR3 loop: CVRSLVGGTNYEQYF. The CDR3 nucleotides read TGTGTCAGAAGCTTAGTGGGCGGGACAAACTACGAGCAGTACTTC.

The chain links TRBV7-2 to TRBJ1-2, with a tentative D call TRBD1 (6 bases). This CDR3 is built from 15 residues. Trimming removed 0 bases at V and 2 bases at J, with 10 bases between. Per the germline V gene, CDR1 is SGHTA and CDR2 is FQGNSA. In DNA form, the CDR3 reads TGTGCCAGCAGCTTAGCTAGAGGACAGAACTATGGCTACACCTTC. Translated, it gives CASSLARGQNYGYTF.

The rearrangement uses TRBV7-8 and TRBJ2-5; perhaps TRBD2 as D (7 bases). Germline lookup yields CDR1 SGHVS and CDR2 FQNEAQ. The CDR3 has 14 amino acids. The V and J ends lost 5 bases and 3 bases respectively, with 13 bases between them. The DNA for the CDR3 is TGTGCCAGCAGCCCATGGGAGGGGGAAGAGACCCAGTACTTC. Its protein is CASSPWEGEETQYF.

This clone was detected only a few times. Here the CDR3 reads CAVTRDPRNEQFF. In nucleotides, the CDR3 is TGTGCCGTAACCCGGGACCCACGGAATGAGCAGTTCTTC. V gene TRBV10-3 combines with J gene TRBJ2-1, with D perhaps being TRBD1 or TRBD2 (5 bases each). Deletions cut 11 bases from V and 7 bases from J, with 18 bases between. This CDR3 region has 13 residues. Germline values: CDR1 ENHRY, CDR2 SYGVKD.

The chain employs TRBV19 and TRBJ1-1; D unclear. V was pared by 2 bases and J by 1 base, with 5 bases between. This CDR3 contains 13 residues. Germline CDR1 LNHDA, CDR2 SQIVND (reference sequence). The CDR3 loop reads CASSIQENTEAFF. CDR3 sequence (DNA): TGTGCCAGTAGTATACAAGAGAACACTGAAGCTTTCTTT.

The chain employs TRBV7-8 and TRBJ2-4, with D perhaps TRBD2 (6 bases). The V and J ends lost 2 bases and 0 bases respectively, with 11 bases between them. Germline V gene data show CDR1 as SGHVS and CDR2 as FQNEAQ. This CDR3 is built from 16 residues. CDR3 nucleotide sequence: TGTGCCAGCAGCTTATTCGGGGGACTAGCCAAAAACATTCAGTACTTC. It translates to CASSLFGGLAKNIQYF. Variable domain in full (rest from reference TRBV7-8 and TRBJ2-4): GAGVSQSPRYKVAKRGQDVALRCDPISGHVSLFWYQQALGQGPEFLTYFQNEAQLDKSGLPSDRFFAERPEGSVSTLKIQRTQQEDSAVYLCASSLFGGLAKNIQYFGAGTRLSVL.

The V and J genes are TRBV29-1 and TRBJ2-1, with 11 bases aligning to TRBD2. Germline values: CDR1 SQVTM, CDR2 ANQGSEA. V was clipped by 0 bases and J by 8 bases; unmatched bases: 12. The CDR3 runs 17 residues. DNA of the CDR3: TGCAGCGTTGAAGAAGTCGGTAGCGGGGGGGGAGTGGATGAGCAGTTCTTC. Its protein product is CSVEEVGSGGGVDEQFF.

This clone has just a few counts. The sample holds other DNA sequences that translate to the same CDR3. The genes are TRBV27 and TRBJ1-1; tentatively, D is TRBD1 (5 bases). The length of the CDR3 is 14 residues. Germline values: CDR1 MNHEY, CDR2 SMNVEV (reference sequence). Trimming removed 2 bases at V and 1 base at J, with 8 bases between. The CDR3 region has the DNA TGTGCCAGCAGTTTAAGGCAGGGGAACACTGAAGCTTTCTTT. Protein: CASSLRQGNTEAFF.